Sequencing of this T cell receptor beta chain was carried out in a study of PD-1 blockade in classical Hodgkin lymphoma. Study results and limitations: Similar baseline diversity was found in complete responders and newly diagnosed patients. With CD4+ cells, TCR diversity rose significantly by C4D1, but not with CD8+ cells.

The assay was immunoSEQ multiplex PCR, and TCRdb's table has in-frame clones only and misses some. This table has tens of thousands of clones, approximately 90% appearing once. Each and every patient relapsed after autologous stem cell transplantation, and patients got differing brentuximab vedotin exposure. For this clone: Its specificity is unknown.

J gave up 7 bases and V 3 bases, and 8 bases lay outside the gene matches. This CDR3 comprises 16 residues. From germline, CDR1 is SGHNT and CDR2 YYREEE (reference sequence). This chain uses TRBV5-4 with TRBJ2-3, with TRBD2 matching 13 bases. The sample in question was peripheral blood mononuclear cells (PBMCs), obtained before the second cycle of nivolumab. The TCR was taken from a human donor with classical Hodgkin lymphoma. As DNA, the CDR3 is TGTGCCAGCAGCTCGATGACTAGCGGGGGGCAGTATACGCAGTATTTT. Protein: CASSSMTSGGQYTQYF.